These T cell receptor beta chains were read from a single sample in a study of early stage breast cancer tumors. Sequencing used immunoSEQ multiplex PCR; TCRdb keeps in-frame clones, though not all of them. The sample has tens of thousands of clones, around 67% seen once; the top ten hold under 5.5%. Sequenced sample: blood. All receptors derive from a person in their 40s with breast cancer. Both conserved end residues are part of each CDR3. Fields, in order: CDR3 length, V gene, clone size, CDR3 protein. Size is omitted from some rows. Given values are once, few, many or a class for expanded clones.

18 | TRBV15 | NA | CATSSGQGGYISNQPQHF
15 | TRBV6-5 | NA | CASSSGQGGGYGYTF
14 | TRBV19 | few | CATSPGDRSQPQHF
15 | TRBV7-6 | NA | CASSLYSLGGNTIYF
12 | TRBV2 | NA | CASRPSGNEQFF
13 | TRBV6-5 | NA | CASSRDRGYGYTF
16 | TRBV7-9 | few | CASSPGDRGLEDTQYF
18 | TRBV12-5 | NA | CASGLRPPGASGPYEQYF
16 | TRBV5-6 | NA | CASSLGLAGVGDTQYF
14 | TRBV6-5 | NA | CASSVTGGSTEQYF
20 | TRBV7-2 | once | CASSLAGWMGGRARSYEQYF
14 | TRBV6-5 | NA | CASSNSATNEKLFF
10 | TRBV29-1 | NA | CSVEDTEAFF
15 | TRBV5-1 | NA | CASSLDFSSNQPQHF
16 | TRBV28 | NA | CASSKESGPGGAEAFF
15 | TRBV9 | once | CASSVGGSLVHEQFF
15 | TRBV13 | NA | CASSPRQASAYEQYF
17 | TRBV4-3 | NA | CASSQGSGSLSGNTIYF